The 20 T cell receptor beta chains below were found in one sample sequenced in a study of blood T cell repertoires in COVID-19. This table comes from immunoSEQ multiplex PCR, and its TCRdb copy is limited to in-frame clones, with some not included. The sample lists 250,000 to 350,000 clones, 80% to 90% occurring once. Sequenced sample: PBMCs or T cells enriched from blood (not recorded which). These receptors all stem from a woman younger than 45 who had recovered from COVID-19.

CDR3 sequence (DNA): TGTGCCAGCAGCTTAGGGGTCGCGGGGGTCACCGGGGAGCTGTTTTTT. It translates to CASSLGVAGVTGELFF. The chain joins TRBV13 to TRBJ2-2; 7 bases are shared with TRBD2. V lost 0 bases and J lost 4; bases outside the gene matches: 5. The CDR3 runs to 16 residues. Germline values: CDR1 PRHDT, CDR2 FYEKMQ (reference sequence).

This chain links TRBV29-1 with TRBJ1-4; unclear D gene. This CDR3 has 11 amino acids. With 7 bases removed from V and 4 bases from J, the gap between germline ends came to 7 bases. The V gene's germline CDR1 is SQVTM and CDR2 ANQGSEA. The CDR3 bases are TGCAGCGCTCAGATTAATGAAAAACTGTTTTTT. It encodes CSAQINEKLFF.

The chain employs TRBV18 and TRBJ2-3, with 7 nucleotides matching TRBD2. CDR1 is KGHSH, CDR2 LQKENI, per germline. Trimming took 2 bases from V and 2 from J; bases not matched to a gene: 4. The CDR3 has 15 amino acids. CDR3 bases: TGTGCCAGCTCACCATCCAGCGGGACCACAGATACGCAGTATTTT. Translation: CASSPSSGTTDTQYF.

The V and J genes are TRBV10-3 and TRBJ1-5; D gene unclear. CDR1 is ENHRY, CDR2 SYGVKD, per germline. The CDR3 is 15 residues long. The V end lost 2 bases, the J end lost 7 bases, and 15 bases lay between the germline ends. CDR3 loop: CAISEGGGYGQPQHF. Here the CDR3 DNA reads TGTGCCATCAGTGAGGGTGGAGGTTATGGACAGCCCCAGCATTTT.

This clone was recorded once. This sequence joins TRBV7-7 and TRBJ2-1; 14 bases fit TRBD2. The CDR3 sequence is 18 residues long. V lost 6 bases to trimming and J lost 4 bases; unmatched junction nucleotides: 11. CDR1 is SSHAT and CDR2 is FNYEAQ in the germline V gene (reference sequence). CDR3 residues: CASRPKTSGGARYNEQFF. The CDR3 DNA follows: TGTGCCAGCAGACCCAAGACTAGCGGGGGGGCAAGGTACAATGAGCAGTTCTTC.

This rearrangement joins TRBV5-8 to TRBJ1-5; D is ambiguous. The CDR3 runs 17 residues. Trimming shortened V by 6 bases and J by 2 bases, and 21 bases separated the two germline ends. The germline gives CDR1 SGHTS, CDR2 YDEGEE. CDR3 coding DNA: TGTGCCAGCACCTCCTGGTTCCGGGCGGGTCGCAATCAGCCCCAGCATTTT. It translates to CASTSWFRAGRNQPQHF.

This clone has at least ten counts. The chain uses TRBV7-2 and TRBJ2-4; 9 positions match TRBD2. This CDR3 is 17 amino acids long. Germline V gene sequence: CDR1 SGHTA, CDR2 FQGNSA. The ends lost 1 base at V and 3 bases at J; junction bases unmatched: 7. This CDR3 is CASSLDAGGTYKNIQYF. The CDR3 coding sequence is TGTGCCAGCAGCTTAGACGCGGGAGGGACCTACAAAAACATTCAGTACTTC.

The chain couples TRBV19 to TRBJ2-1, with TRBD1 identical over 9 bases. The V segment lost 3 bases and the J segment 7 bases; nucleotides outside the gene matches: 10. CDR1 and CDR2 from the germline V gene are LNHDA and SQIVND (reference sequence). The CDR3 runs to 16 residues. CDR3 DNA sequence: TGTGCCAGTAGTATCTGGGGACAGGGTATGATGAATGAGCAGTTCTTC. Protein sequence: CASSIWGQGMMNEQFF.

V is TRBV2 and J is TRBJ1-2; TRBD1 agrees at 7 bases. Trimming cost V 8 bases and J 4 bases; bases outside gene matches: 13. From germline, CDR1 is SNHLY and CDR2 FYNNEI. This CDR3 region has 15 residues. This CDR3 is CASQSVGTALYGYTF. CDR3 bases: TGTGCCAGCCAATCGGTCGGGACAGCCCTCTATGGCTACACCTTC.

The rearrangement uses TRBV2 and TRBJ2-4, with 11 bases matching TRBD2. The germline V gene encodes CDR1 SNHLY and CDR2 FYNNEI. Trimming at V came to 7 bases and at J to 7 bases, leaving 24 bases not matched to a gene. CDR3 length equals 20 residues. The CDR3 spells CASTLTVDLAGGPIRNIQYF. The DNA for the CDR3 is TGTGCCAGCACCCTGACCGTCGACTTAGCGGGAGGGCCAATTAGGAACATTCAGTACTTC.

The V and J genes are TRBV7-9 and TRBJ2-1; a weak D match, TRBD1 (6 bases). The CDR3 covers 14 residues. The germline V gene encodes CDR1 SEHNR and CDR2 FQNEAQ (reference sequence). V was clipped by 5 bases and J by 5 bases, with 13 bases between them. The CDR3 sequence is CASSGRTENNEQFF. CDR3 in DNA: TGTGCCAGCAGCGGACGGACAGAGAACAATGAGCAGTTCTTC.

The V call is TRBV13, the J call TRBJ2-7, with D perhaps TRBD1 (6 bases). V was clipped by 5 bases and J by 4 bases, with 21 bases between them. This CDR3 has 16 residues. Germline assignment: CDR1 PRHDT and CDR2 FYEKMQ (reference sequence). The CDR3 DNA follows: TGTGCCAGCAGCCTCAGGACACAGGGTCTGGGATACGAGCAGTACTTC. This codes for CASSLRTQGLGYEQYF.

The V gene is TRBV6-5, the J gene TRBJ1-6; 8 bases agree with TRBD1. Germline V gene lookup returns CDR1 MNHEY and CDR2 SVGAGI. Trimming cost V 1 base and J 10 bases; bases outside gene matches: 6. The CDR3 is 15 amino acids. The CDR3 bases are TGTGCCAGCAGTTACTTTACGGCAGGGGGCTCACCCCTCCACTTT. This encodes CASSYFTAGGSPLHF.

V is TRBV10-1 and J is TRBJ1-2; D not certain. The CDR3 totals 13 residues. The V end was cut by 2 bases, the J end by 8 bases, with 12 bases between. Germline CDR1 is WNHNN and CDR2 is SYGVQD (reference sequence). The CDR3 DNA follows: TGCGCCAGCAGTGAGAGGCAGGTGGGCGGCTACACCTTC. Translating it yields CASSERQVGGYTF.

The V and J genes are TRBV28 and TRBJ2-7; TRBD1 aligns across 7 bases. The CDR3 length is 13 residues. CDR1 and CDR2 from the germline V gene are MDHEN and SYDVKM. V was clipped by 6 bases and J by 1 base; unmatched bases: 3. CDR3 DNA: TGTGCCAGCAGGTCGGGACAGTCCTACGAGCAGTACTTC. Its protein product is CASRSGQSYEQYF.

CDR3: CAISVSGTDRSYEQYF. CDR3 in DNA: TGTGCCATCAGTGTATCAGGAACAGACCGATCCTACGAGCAGTACTTC. The chain carries TRBV10-3 and TRBJ2-7, with D hard to call. CDR3 size: 16 residues. The germline V gene has CDR1 ENHRY and CDR2 SYGVKD. Trimming took off 4 bases at V and 1 base at J, with 17 bases between the two ends.

V gene TRBV6-1 combines with J gene TRBJ1-1; D not resolved. CDR1 and CDR2 (germline): MNHNS, SASEGT. The germline V and J ends were trimmed by 1 base and 5 bases, with 8 bases remaining between them. The CDR3 covers 13 residues. The CDR3 loop reads CASSEGRGTEAFF. In DNA form, the CDR3 reads TGTGCCAGCAGTGAAGGGCGGGGTACTGAAGCTTTCTTT.

This chain joins TRBV27 and TRBJ1-5; the D gene is possibly TRBD1 (5 bases). Germline assignment: CDR1 MNHEY and CDR2 SMNVEV (reference sequence). This CDR3 has 16 residues. The V end was cut by 1 base, the J end by 3 bases, with 13 bases between. CDR3 region: CASSLYATVLNQPQHF. CDR3 nucleotide sequence: TGTGCCAGCAGTTTATATGCGACAGTGCTCAATCAGCCCCAGCATTTT.

A word on this clone: A junction boundary mismatches the germline segment, possibly from a read error. The chain combines TRBV7-3 with TRBJ2-1; D may be TRBD1 (5 bases). Germline assignment: CDR1 SGHTA and CDR2 FQGTGA. This CDR3 has 17 amino acids. In DNA, the CDR3 is TGTGCCAGCAGTTTAAGGGTGGGGCCAACTACGACCGATGAGCAGTTCTTC. It is translated as CASSLRVGPTTTDEQFF.

The J gene is TRBJ2-1, the V gene TRBV9; maybe TRBD1 (6 bases). The V gene lost 2 bases and the J gene lost 0 bases, with 24 bases spanning the gap. This CDR3 has 20 residues. CDR1 SGDLS and CDR2 YYNGEE come from the germline V gene. CDR3 amino acids: CASSVHPDRSAYFSYNEQFF. The CDR3 DNA is TGTGCCAGCAGCGTCCACCCCGACAGGAGCGCTTATTTCTCCTACAATGAGCAGTTCTTC.